The clone carrying this T cell receptor beta chain was found a few times. The CDR3 runs 15 residues. Germline V gives CDR1 MNHEY, CDR2 SVGAGI. The V segment lost 7 bases and the J segment 6 bases; nucleotides outside the gene matches: 13. Measured with immunoSEQ multiplex PCR; TCRdb has only the in-frame clones, and not every one. The sample lists approximately 150,000 clones, about 86% occurring once. This entry is derived from a study of control samples from healthy donors and cancer patients. V usage is TRBV6-5 and J usage is TRBJ2-7, with 9 bases that match TRBD1. This clonotype was sampled from a man aged 18 to 29 in good health. Sequenced material: blood. In DNA, the CDR3 is TGTGCCAGCACCAATACTAGGACAGGGGCGGGCGAGCAGTACTTC. Its translation: CASTNTRTGAGEQYF.